This T cell receptor beta chain is from a study of monozygotic twins with inflammatory bowel disease. Germline V lookup: CDR1 SEHNR, CDR2 FQNEAQ (reference sequence). The length of the CDR3 is 16 residues. From its re-call of the 5' RACE reads, TCRdb lists each CDR3 protein once, without DNA. Its table records over 120,000 distinct CDR3 sequences. Sequenced input: blood. This clonotype was obtained from a human donor with ulcerative colitis or Crohn's disease, or a healthy co-twin of an affected twin (not recorded which). The chain joins TRBV7-9 to TRBJ2-4; TCRdb proposes TRBD1, but this gene call is untestable without DNA. This CDR3 reads CASSLRRTGDKNIQYF.